The TCR beta chain described here comes from a study of memory CD4+ T cells and cytomegalovirus serostatus. TCRdb's copy holds only in-frame clones and misses some; the assay was immunoSEQ multiplex PCR. Here the sample spans approximately 60,000 clones, around 79% being singletons. Comments on this clone: This may stem from a read error, because a much larger clone lies one nucleotide away.

Germline V lookup: CDR1 SGHNT, CDR2 YYREEE (reference sequence). The CDR3 is made up of 14 amino acids. The sort gate was single viable CD3+CD4+CD8-CD45RO+ cells for memory CD4+ T cells. The chain is built from TRBV5-4 and TRBJ1-4, with D unresolved. The sequencing sample was made of memory CD4+ T cells from blood. The source of this sequence is an adult in good health and CMV-seropositive. Written as DNA, the CDR3 is TGTGCCAGCAGTTCCCGGTTTGCTAATAAAAAACTGTTTTTT. Translated: CASSSRFANKKLFF. Full variable domain (rest looked up from reference TRBV5-4 and TRBJ1-4): ETGVTQSPTHLIKTRGQQVTLRCSSQSGHNTVSWYQQALGQGPQFIFQYYREEENGRGNFPPRFSGLQFPNYSSELNVNALELDDSALYLCASSSRFANKKLFFGSGTQLSVL.